The rows below give T cell receptor beta chains drawn from one sample of a study of Graves' ophthalmopathy and Graves' hyperthyroidism. TCRdb called the multiplex PCR reads again in MiXCR, with one record for every CDR3 protein. This table has 350,000 to 450,000 distinct CDR3 sequences, roughly 21% appearing once. The sequencing sample was made of peripheral blood. The source of these receptors is a young woman with stable Graves' hyperthyroidism. Each CDR3 is given without its conserved first and last residue. Each record gives: J gene, V gene, clone size, CDR3 protein. Clone size is given for some rows only: seen once, a few or many times, or a class if the clone is expanded.

J gene: TRBJ1-2; V gene: TRBV4-1; clone size: many; CDR3 protein: ASSQVLYGYT
J gene: TRBJ1-5; V gene: TRBV6-1; clone size: NA; CDR3 protein: ASSETVSNQPQH
J gene: TRBJ1-1; V gene: TRBV7-2; clone size: many; CDR3 protein: ASSFRRGTEAF
J gene: TRBJ1-2; V gene: TRBV2; clone size: many; CDR3 protein: ASKSALNYGYT
J gene: TRBJ2-7; V gene: TRBV7-8; clone size: many; CDR3 protein: ASSLGPGAKTINSYEQY
J gene: TRBJ2-2; V gene: TRBV6-1; clone size: many; CDR3 protein: ASRTGPGELF
J gene: TRBJ2-2; V gene: TRBV3-1; clone size: many; CDR3 protein: ASSQGRLYTGELF
J gene: TRBJ2-5; V gene: TRBV28; clone size: NA; CDR3 protein: ASSFWAGESETQY
J gene: TRBJ1-3; V gene: TRBV29-1; clone size: few; CDR3 protein: SVSFSGNTIY
J gene: TRBJ2-5; V gene: TRBV5-5; clone size: many; CDR3 protein: ASSLMVTRARETQY
J gene: TRBJ2-4; V gene: TRBV15; clone size: NA; CDR3 protein: ATSRAPGLAGGGGVY
J gene: TRBJ2-7; V gene: TRBV20-1; clone size: many; CDR3 protein: SARDVMYEQY
J gene: TRBJ2-7; V gene: TRBV6-5; clone size: NA; CDR3 protein: ASSYSSDGSYEQY
J gene: TRBJ1-5; V gene: TRBV7-3; clone size: many; CDR3 protein: ASSLGGPGSGQPQH
J gene: TRBJ2-7; V gene: TRBV4-2; clone size: NA; CDR3 protein: ASSWEEAGYEQY
J gene: TRBJ1-2; V gene: TRBV6-5; clone size: few; CDR3 protein: ASSYPAGDGYT
J gene: TRBJ1-5; V gene: TRBV10-3; clone size: many; CDR3 protein: AISVGQEQPQH
J gene: TRBJ1-1; V gene: TRBV13; clone size: many; CDR3 protein: ASRPGSGTEAF
J gene: TRBJ1-5; V gene: TRBV6-1; clone size: many; CDR3 protein: ASSENGQGGVSNQPQH
J gene: TRBJ2-2; V gene: TRBV12-3/TRBV12-4; clone size: many; CDR3 protein: ATRGTGRDGELF
J gene: TRBJ2-7; V gene: TRBV7-9; clone size: NA; CDR3 protein: ASSETSGERREQY
J gene: TRBJ2-7; V gene: TRBV7-3; clone size: NA; CDR3 protein: ASSSGSDSYEQY
J gene: TRBJ2-7; V gene: TRBV12-3/TRBV12-4; clone size: many; CDR3 protein: ASSLALNYEQY
J gene: TRBJ1-2; V gene: TRBV11-2; clone size: many; CDR3 protein: ASSLGAAVRGDGYT
J gene: TRBJ2-7; V gene: TRBV29-1; clone size: many; CDR3 protein: SVAQGAGEQY
J gene: TRBJ2-7; V gene: TRBV12-3/TRBV12-4; clone size: once; CDR3 protein: ASSPEGGYEQY
J gene: TRBJ2-7; V gene: TRBV2; clone size: NA; CDR3 protein: ASSALSGPYEQY
J gene: TRBJ1-6; V gene: TRBV10-3; clone size: few; CDR3 protein: AISDRAGNSPLH
J gene: TRBJ1-2; V gene: TRBV28; clone size: many; CDR3 protein: ASSATGTGMIGYT
J gene: TRBJ2-5; V gene: TRBV25-1; clone size: many; CDR3 protein: ASSRTVGDQETQY
J gene: TRBJ2-7; V gene: TRBV27; clone size: many; CDR3 protein: ASSPWVGDSDSYEQY
J gene: TRBJ2-7; V gene: TRBV12-3/TRBV12-4; clone size: NA; CDR3 protein: ASSRGVTSYEQY
J gene: TRBJ1-2; V gene: TRBV28; clone size: once; CDR3 protein: ASRVTYGYT
J gene: TRBJ1-6; V gene: TRBV7-3; clone size: many; CDR3 protein: ASSLTSDRGNSPLH
J gene: TRBJ2-2; V gene: TRBV28; clone size: many; CDR3 protein: ASSPLHGTTGELF
J gene: TRBJ1-2; V gene: TRBV28; clone size: NA; CDR3 protein: ASSLTVGGNGYT
J gene: TRBJ2-4; V gene: TRBV4-3; clone size: few; CDR3 protein: ASSQVSDSGGIQY
J gene: TRBJ2-2; V gene: TRBV6-4; clone size: many; CDR3 protein: ASSISGDNTGELF
J gene: TRBJ2-7; V gene: TRBV12-3/TRBV12-4; clone size: many; CDR3 protein: ASSLQAGQYEQY
J gene: TRBJ2-7; V gene: TRBV20-1; clone size: many; CDR3 protein: SARDLGQGSYEQY
J gene: TRBJ1-5; V gene: TRBV30; clone size: NA; CDR3 protein: AWSEPGTDLNQPHH
J gene: TRBJ2-2; V gene: TRBV18; clone size: NA; CDR3 protein: ASSPNQELF
J gene: TRBJ2-5; V gene: TRBV5-5; clone size: NA; CDR3 protein: ASSLPRQEETQY
J gene: TRBJ1-5; V gene: TRBV30; clone size: few; CDR3 protein: AWSGGVGSNQPQH
J gene: TRBJ2-1; V gene: TRBV5-6; clone size: few; CDR3 protein: ASSLVGGTYNEQF
J gene: TRBJ1-2; V gene: TRBV27; clone size: NA; CDR3 protein: ASSLSMRAGPNYGYT
J gene: TRBJ2-2; V gene: TRBV27; clone size: many; CDR3 protein: ASSRQGARGGELF
J gene: TRBJ2-7; V gene: TRBV10-3; clone size: many; CDR3 protein: AISGLAVPYEQY
J gene: TRBJ2-5; V gene: TRBV11-3; clone size: NA; CDR3 protein: ASSLVREQDSQY
J gene: TRBJ2-3; V gene: TRBV20-1; clone size: NA; CDR3 protein: SAGTSGRDTQY
J gene: TRBJ1-5; V gene: TRBV28; clone size: many; CDR3 protein: ASTLSGTVYSNQPQH
J gene: TRBJ2-7; V gene: TRBV27; clone size: many; CDR3 protein: ASSPRIPRTYEQY
J gene: TRBJ2-5; V gene: TRBV28; clone size: many; CDR3 protein: ASSPGTSGSKTQY